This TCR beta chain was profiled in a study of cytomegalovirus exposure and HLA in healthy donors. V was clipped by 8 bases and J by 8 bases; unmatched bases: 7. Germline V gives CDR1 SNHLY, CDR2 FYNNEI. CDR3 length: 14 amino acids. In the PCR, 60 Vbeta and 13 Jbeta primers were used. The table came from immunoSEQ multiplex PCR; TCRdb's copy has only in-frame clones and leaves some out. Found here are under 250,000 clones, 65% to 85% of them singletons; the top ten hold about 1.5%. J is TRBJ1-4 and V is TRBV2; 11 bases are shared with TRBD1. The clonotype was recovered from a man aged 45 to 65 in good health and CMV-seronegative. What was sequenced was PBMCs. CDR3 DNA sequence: TGTGCCAGCGGAGGACAGGGGGCCTTAGAAAAACTGTTTTTT. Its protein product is CASGGQGALEKLFF.